These 14 T cell receptor beta chains were all obtained from the same sample, sequenced in a study of T-cell reconstitution after alpha-beta-depleted transplantation in children. Preparation of the TCRbeta library involved a method that used unique molecular identifiers. TCRdb redid the calling of the PCR reads with MiXCR, one entry per CDR3 protein. The sample lists 350,000 to 450,000 distinct CDR3 sequences, 20% occurring once. Sequencing used PBMCs from the stem cell graft donor, obtained from the stem cell graft. The receptors shown here come from a human donor who donated a stem cell graft to a child with acute myeloid leukemia.

Only a few counts were recorded for this clonotype. The V and J genes are TRBV28 and TRBJ1-4; D might be TRBD1 (5 bases). CDR1 MDHEN and CDR2 SYDVKM come from the germline V gene. The length of the CDR3 is 15 residues. The ends were cut back, 2 bases at V and 0 bases at J, with 7 bases in the middle. The CDR3 loop is CASSLRGATNEKLFF. In DNA form, the CDR3 reads TGTGCCAGCAGTTTACGGGGGGCAACTAATGAAAAACTGTTTTTT.

The chain links TRBV29-1 to TRBJ2-5, with 7 positions matching TRBD1. V trimming: 6 bases; J trimming: 5 bases; junction bases outside the gene matches: 9. The CDR3 consists of 13 residues. CDR1 and CDR2 (germline): SQVTM, ANQGSEA. As DNA, the CDR3 is TGCAGCGTCGCCCAAACAGGGGTCGAGACCCAGTACTTC. Protein product: CSVAQTGVETQYF.

The chain links TRBV12-3 or TRBV12-4 to TRBJ2-1; 10 bases are a match to TRBD2. The CDR3 spans 14 residues. V gave up 0 bases and J gave up 9 bases; unmatched junction bases: 2. The CDR3: CASSLASGRPEQFF. The CDR3 DNA follows: TGTGCCAGCAGTTTAGCTAGCGGGAGGCCTGAGCAGTTCTTC.

V usage is TRBV10-3 and J usage is TRBJ2-7; weak D call: TRBD2 (6 bases). V shed 1 base and J shed 2 bases, with 9 bases lying between them. The CDR3 covers 14 residues. Per germline, CDR1 ENHRY and CDR2 SYGVKD. CDR3 in amino acids: CAISEFGGTYEQYF. The CDR3 DNA is TGTGCCATCAGTGAGTTCGGGGGTACCTACGAGCAGTACTTC.

The chain links TRBV4-1 to TRBJ2-1; 9 nucleotides line up with TRBD2. The germline gives CDR1 MGHRA, CDR2 YSYEKL. V shed 4 bases, J shed 7 bases, and the junction held 14 bases outside the gene matches. This CDR3 is 17 amino acids long. CDR3 loop: CASSPHVAGGPENEQFF. The CDR3 DNA reads as TGCGCCAGCAGCCCCCATGTGGCGGGAGGGCCGGAGAATGAGCAGTTCTTC.

This clonotype was counted a few times. V and J are TRBV28 and TRBJ2-1; D is possibly TRBD1 (5 bases). Germline CDR1 reads MDHEN; CDR2 reads SYDVKM. The CDR3 loop spans 16 amino acids. Trimming took 2 bases from V and 6 from J, leaving 17 bases between them. CDR3 coding DNA: TGTGCCAGCAGTTTACAAATCAGGGCCACGGGCAATGAGCAGTTCTTC. It is translated as CASSLQIRATGNEQFF.

J is TRBJ2-7 and V is TRBV12-3 or TRBV12-4; 13 bases align to TRBD2. V dropped 5 bases and J dropped 3; count of bases not matched to a gene: 4. CDR3 length: 15 amino acids. CDR3 loop: CASSEGLAGRYEQYF. Written as DNA, the CDR3 is TGTGCCAGCAGTGAGGGACTAGCGGGGCGCTACGAGCAGTACTTC.

CDR3 coding DNA: TGTGCCAGCAGTCTTAGCTCAGACCGCACAGATACGCAGTATTTT. It codes for CASSLSSDRTDTQYF. The genes are TRBV11-2 and TRBJ2-3; no definite D call. Trimming pared 6 bases from V and 1 base from J, leaving 14 bases between. The CDR3 contains 15 residues. Germline CDR1 SGHAT, CDR2 FQNNGV.

The chain combines TRBV20-1 with TRBJ2-7; 7 bases fit TRBD2. This CDR3 spans 15 amino acids. The germline CDR1 and CDR2 sequences are DFQATT and SNEGSKA (reference sequence). V was clipped by 0 bases and J by 1 base; unmatched bases: 6. The CDR3 DNA reads TGCAGTGCTAGAGATCTTGAGGGAGGGTCCTACGAGCAGTACTTC. Its translation is CSARDLEGGSYEQYF.

The chain recombines TRBV5-1 with TRBJ2-7; TRBD2 matches at 8 bases. The junction had 18 bases not matched to a gene; V was cut back by 4 bases and J by 6 bases. There are 17 residues in the CDR3. The germline CDR1 and CDR2 sequences are SGHRS and YFSETQ. The CDR3 nucleotides read TGCGCCAGCAGCGTAACCGGGACTAGAACCGCCGGGGCCGAGCAGTACTTC. It codes for CASSVTGTRTAGAEQYF.

This clonotype was detected only a few times. The chain employs TRBV7-3 and TRBJ2-1, with unresolved D. This CDR3 region has 14 residues. The germline V gene encodes CDR1 SGHTA and CDR2 FQGTGA. The V and J ends lost 5 bases and 9 bases respectively, with 17 bases between them. The CDR3 here is CASSQVASVGEQFF. CDR3 DNA: TGTGCCAGCAGCCAAGTGGCCTCAGTCGGTGAGCAGTTCTTC.

Note on this clonotype: Given a much more abundant clone one base away, this may be a read error. The chain is built from TRBV6-1 and TRBJ2-3, with TRBD2 matching 8 bases. This CDR3 has 14 amino acids. Germline loops: CDR1 MNHNS, CDR2 SASEGT. V gave up 3 bases and J gave up 6 bases; unmatched junction bases: 5. CDR3 sequence reads: CASSEGLESDTQYF. The CDR3 coding sequence is TGTGCCAGCAGTGAGGGACTAGAGTCGGATACGCAGTATTTT.

The chain is built from TRBV28 and TRBJ2-6, with 7 bases that match TRBD1. The CDR3 length is 17 residues. Trimming at V came to 5 bases and at J to 5 bases, leaving 12 bases not matched to a gene. In germline, CDR1 is MDHEN, CDR2 SYDVKM. CDR3 nucleotides: TGTGCCAGCAGTCCCGATCGACAGGGCTTGAGGGCCAACGTCCTGACTTTC. Translation gives CASSPDRQGLRANVLTF.

This clonotype was seen a few times. The rearrangement joins TRBV7-6 to TRBJ2-7, with D hard to call. The germline CDR1 and CDR2 sequences are SGHVS and FNYEAQ. This CDR3 is built from 12 residues. V lost 1 base to trimming and J lost 7 bases, with 8 bases between them. DNA for the CDR3: TGTGCCAGCAGCTTAGACGGGTTTGAGCAGTACTTC. This codes for CASSLDGFEQYF.